This T cell receptor (beta chain) was captured in a study of T cell clonotyping in hematopoietic cell transplantation. Study results and caveats: No sorting was done, leaving CD4 and CD8 contributions mixed.

Sample time point: recipient sample about 28 days before transplant, after cytoreduction. The CDR3 runs 14 residues. The germline CDR1 and CDR2 sequences are MGHDK and SYGVNS. The V and J ends lost 3 bases and 7 bases respectively, with 15 bases between them. This clone was seen once. The target antigen is unknown. The assay was immunoSEQ multiplex PCR, and TCRdb's table has in-frame clones only and misses some. The table has about 45,000 clones, roughly 80% seen once; the top ten hold approximately 4.9%. The receptor comes from a man aged 60 to 75 with myelodysplastic syndrome. Some clones in this sample may be carry-over from other donors' samples. The chain uses TRBV25-1 and TRBJ1-1; TRBD1 is a possible D gene (5 bases). Sequencing used peripheral blood mononuclear cells, obtained before stem cell transplant. Here the CDR3 reads CASSDTGFGSEAFF. The CDR3 DNA is TGTGCCAGCAGTGACACAGGATTTGGGAGTGAAGCTTTCTTT.